The clone carrying this TCR beta chain showed up just a few times. Its matching antigen is unknown. This specimen belongs to a study of post-analysis software for immune sequencing data. Across the whole study: The courses of disease that were included comprised relapsing-remitting, secondary progressive and progressive-relapsing multiple sclerosis. General study results and limits: Comparison of patients with controls showed a handful of TRBV segments more frequent in patients, TRBV5-6, TRBV5-1 and TRBV20-1 among them. Strong co-clustering by F measure was seen for same-batch samples. Compared with controls, patients showed significantly lower normalized Chao1 diversity.

Tagging with unique molecular identifiers was a feature of the TCR beta cDNA libraries. T cells numbering about 1 to 10 million gave rise to around 500,000 cDNA molecules. TCRdb re-derived calls from the PCR reads in MiXCR, one entry per CDR3 protein. The sample includes about 820,000 distinct CDR3 sequences, approximately 53% seen only once; the top ten take approximately 4.5%. The CDR3 sequence is 11 residues long. Germline V gene data show CDR1 as DFQATT and CDR2 as SNEGSKA (reference sequence). The chain couples TRBV20-1 to TRBJ2-5, with D possibly being TRBD1 (6 bases). The last part of the DNA fits TRBJ2-7 better; the J call may be wrong. This TCR was sampled from a girl aged 10 to 17 with multiple sclerosis. The sample was blood. CDR3 amino acids: CSAFTGYEQYF. Here the CDR3 DNA reads TGCAGTGCTTTTACAGGGTACGAGCAGTACTTC.